The 15 T cell receptor beta chains below were found in one sample sequenced in a study of blood T cell repertoires in COVID-19 (dated by TCRdb to about 2020). The receptor library was made with the immunoSEQ multiplex PCR assay. Imported from immuneACCESS, the table was reduced by TCRdb to in-frame sequences with V and J called. These copies leave out some clones; in studies compared against another copy, an unresolved V gene accounts for under half, and the cause of the remainder is not known. Within this sample are 300,000 to 400,000 clones, with approximately 90% of them counted one time only. About 4% of the sample comes from the top ten. Material: PBMCs or T cells enriched from blood (not recorded which). The receptors shown here come from a woman younger than 45 who had been exposed to COVID-19.

The gene calls are TRBV5-4 and TRBJ2-7; the D gene is possibly TRBD2 (6 bases). The CDR3 consists of 15 residues. The germline CDR1 and CDR2 sequences are SGHNT and YYREEE (reference sequence). Trimming removed 0 bases from V and 2 bases from J, with 12 bases in between. The DNA of the CDR3 is TGTGCCAGCAGCTTGGAATCGGGACTCCCCTACGAGCAGTACTTC. Translated: CASSLESGLPYEQYF.

The sample holds a few counts of this clone. V and J are TRBV4-1 and TRBJ2-1; 8 bases agree with TRBD2. Trimming took 4 bases from V and 2 from J; bases not matched to a gene: 4. The CDR3 is made up of 15 amino acids. From germline, CDR1 is MGHRA and CDR2 YSYEKL. The CDR3 DNA is TGCGCCAGCAGCCCCAGCGGGGGCACCTACAATGAGCAGTTCTTC. Protein product: CASSPSGGTYNEQFF.

The V and J genes are TRBV5-8 and TRBJ2-5, with 7 bases fitting TRBD2. Germline lookup yields CDR1 SGHTS and CDR2 YDEGEE. This CDR3 has 16 amino acids. After removal of 0 bases from V and 2 bases from J, the junction contained 7 bases not matched to a gene. CDR3 amino acids: CASSLALGLEQETQYF. CDR3 in DNA: TGTGCCAGCAGCTTGGCCTTAGGACTAGAGCAAGAGACCCAGTACTTC.

The CDR3: CASSLGPKGTTNYGYTF. As DNA, the CDR3 is TGTGCCAGCAGCTTGGGTCCCAAAGGGACAACGAACTATGGCTACACCTTC. The chain joins TRBV5-6 to TRBJ1-2, with a weak D call TRBD1 (6 bases). Trimming took 0 bases from V and 2 from J, leaving 17 bases between them. The CDR3 has 17 residues. Germline loops: CDR1 SGHDT, CDR2 YYEEEE.

The V and J genes are TRBV5-5 and TRBJ1-5, with D tentatively TRBD1 (6 bases). The CDR3 is 16 amino acids. CDR1 is SGHKS, CDR2 YYEKEE, per germline (reference sequence). Trimming cost V 0 bases and J 6 bases, with 16 bases left between them. In nucleotides, the CDR3 is TGTGCCAGCAGCTTGGCCTCTCAGGGGTCCGGTCAGCCCCAGCATTTT. This translates into CASSLASQGSGQPQHF.

This clone appeared once. The CDR3: CASSPRGSGGTQYF. Written as DNA, the CDR3 is TGTGCCAGTAGTCCCCGAGGTAGCGGGGGAACGCAGTACTTC. The chain recombines TRBV19 with TRBJ2-7; 9 nucleotides agree with TRBD2. Losses at the gene ends were 5 bases for V and 9 bases for J; bases not matched to a gene: 11. Germline assignment: CDR1 LNHDA and CDR2 SQIVND (reference sequence). The CDR3 consists of 14 residues.

The chain is built from TRBV5-4 and TRBJ2-3; 12 bases map to TRBD2. Germline V gene data show CDR1 as SGHNT and CDR2 as YYREEE (reference sequence). The V segment lost 1 base and the J segment 6 bases; nucleotides outside the gene matches: 3. The CDR3 length is 15 residues. The CDR3 DNA follows: TGTGCCAGCAGCTTGACTAGCGGGGGGTCGGATACGCAGTATTTT. Encoded protein: CASSLTSGGSDTQYF.

The chain is built from TRBV18 and TRBJ1-2, with no clear D. Germline loops: CDR1 KGHSH, CDR2 LQKENI. This CDR3 has 15 amino acids. V lost 7 bases and J 1 base, leaving 16 bases between the germline ends. The CDR3 loop is CASLHRGGVNYGYTF. CDR3 nucleotide sequence: TGTGCCAGCTTACACCGTGGAGGAGTTAACTATGGCTACACCTTC.

The V and J genes are TRBV5-6 and TRBJ2-6, with 11 positions matching TRBD2. CDR1 is SGHDT, CDR2 YYEEEE, per germline. The CDR3 contains 18 residues. J lost 0 bases, V lost 4 bases, and 6 bases had no gene match. CDR3 residues: CASSPGTSGPSGANVLTF. The CDR3 DNA sequence: TGTGCCAGCAGCCCAGGGACTAGCGGTCCCTCTGGGGCCAACGTCCTGACTTTC.

V usage is TRBV6-5 and J usage is TRBJ1-2; weak D call: TRBD1 (6 bases). The ends were cut back, 6 bases at V and 8 bases at J, with 22 bases in the middle. Germline CDR1 and CDR2: MNHEY and SVGAGI. The CDR3 loop spans 15 amino acids. CDR3 sequence (DNA): TGTGCCAGCAGCCCATACACACAGGGATTCCCGGGCTACACCTTC. Encoded protein: CASSPYTQGFPGYTF.

This sequence joins TRBV5-1 and TRBJ2-3; D gene uncertain. This CDR3 spans 13 amino acids. CDR1 and CDR2 from the germline V gene are SGHRS and YFSETQ. Trimming removed 8 bases at V and 1 base at J, with 11 bases between. DNA for the CDR3: TGCGCCAGTGCCTATTTGGGCACAGATACGCAGTATTTT. Its protein product is CASAYLGTDTQYF.

The CDR3 loop is CASSLRPGTEAFF. The CDR3 coding sequence is TGCGCCAGCAGCTTGCGGCCGGGAACTGAAGCTTTCTTT. This rearrangement joins TRBV5-1 to TRBJ1-1; D remains ambiguous. V lost 1 base, J lost 5 bases, and 9 bases lay in between. Germline values: CDR1 SGHRS, CDR2 YFSETQ. The CDR3 spans 13 residues.

The rearrangement links TRBV4-1 to TRBJ1-2; tentative D call: TRBD1 (5 bases). The CDR3 has 15 residues. The germline gives CDR1 MGHRA, CDR2 YSYEKL. Trimming left V 4 bases short and J 4 bases short, with 16 bases between. For the CDR3, the DNA is TGCGCCAGCAGCCCAGGACTGGGGGAGGGCTATGGCTACACCTTC. It is translated as CASSPGLGEGYGYTF.

The chain couples TRBV20-1 to TRBJ2-7; D unresolved. The germline gives CDR1 DFQATT, CDR2 SNEGSKA (reference sequence). This CDR3 is built from 13 residues. V was cut by 4 bases and J by 0 bases, with 10 bases left in between. CDR3 amino acids: CSANDRSSYEQYF. CDR3 nucleotide sequence: TGCAGTGCTAATGATAGAAGCTCCTACGAGCAGTACTTC.

The chain has TRBV24-1 and TRBJ2-2; 7 bases line up with TRBD2. The CDR3 is 16 amino acids. J gave up 6 bases and V 4 bases, and 10 bases lay outside the gene matches. Germline lookup yields CDR1 KGHDR and CDR2 SFDVKD. This CDR3 reads CATSETGTNPPGELFF. In nucleotides, the CDR3 is TGTGCCACCAGTGAAACCGGGACTAACCCCCCCGGGGAGCTGTTTTTT.